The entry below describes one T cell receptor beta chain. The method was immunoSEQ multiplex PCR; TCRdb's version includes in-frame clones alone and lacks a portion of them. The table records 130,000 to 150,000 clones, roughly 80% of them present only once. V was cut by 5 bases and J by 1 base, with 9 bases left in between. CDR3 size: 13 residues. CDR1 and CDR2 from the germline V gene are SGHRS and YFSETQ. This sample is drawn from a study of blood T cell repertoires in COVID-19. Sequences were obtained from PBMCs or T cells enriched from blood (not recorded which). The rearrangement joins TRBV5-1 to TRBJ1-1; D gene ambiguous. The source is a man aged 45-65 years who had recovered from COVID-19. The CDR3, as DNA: TGCGCCAGCAGTCCGGTGCGGAACACTGAAGCTTTCTTT. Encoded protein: CASSPVRNTEAFF.